These 24 T cell receptor beta chains came from one sample sequenced in a study of T cells after yellow fever vaccination. TCRdb independently ran MiXCR on the 5' RACE reads; one entry per CDR3 protein. Seen here are around 600,000 distinct CDR3 sequences, 9% to 15% observed once, and the top ten hold more than 12%. Sample: PBMCs, taken on the day of the yellow fever booster vaccination. All receptors come from a man aged 25 to 40 who received the YFV17D yellow fever vaccine.

This clonotype came up a few times. The chain links TRBV5-1 to TRBJ2-3, with 11 bases matching TRBD2. Germline trimming cut 1 base from V and 6 bases from J; bases unmatched to any gene: 4. The length of the CDR3 is 15 residues. Germline lookup yields CDR1 SGHRS and CDR2 YFSETQ. The CDR3 DNA reads as TGCGCCAGCAGCTTGAAGGGACTAGCGGCGGATACGCAGTATTTT. It encodes CASSLKGLAADTQYF.

Here the CDR3 DNA reads TGCAGCGTTGGGCGGGGTCTTTCCTACGAGCAGTACTTC. Encoded protein: CSVGRGLSYEQYF. The rearrangement joins TRBV29-1 to TRBJ2-7, with D perhaps matching TRBD2 (6 bases). CDR3 length: 13 residues. The germline V and J ends were trimmed by 4 bases and 1 base, with 11 bases remaining between them. Germline values: CDR1 SQVTM, CDR2 ANQGSEA.

This sequence joins TRBV11-1 and TRBJ2-1; 14 nucleotides line up with TRBD2. The germline V gene encodes CDR1 SGHAT and CDR2 FQDESV (reference sequence). After removal of 1 base from V and 6 bases from J, the junction contained 5 bases not matched to a gene. The CDR3 has 17 amino acids. This chain's CDR3 is CASSLDIGTSGSNEQFF. In DNA, the CDR3 is TGTGCCAGCAGCTTAGACATTGGGACTAGCGGGAGCAATGAGCAGTTCTTC.

The chain recombines TRBV25-1 with TRBJ2-3; 13 bases line up with TRBD2. The V segment lost 2 bases and the J segment 4 bases; nucleotides outside the gene matches: 6. The germline gives CDR1 MGHDK, CDR2 SYGVNS. The CDR3 extends over 17 amino acids. CDR3 loop: CASSESGLAGVADTQYF. CDR3 sequence (DNA): TGTGCCAGCAGTGAAAGTGGACTAGCGGGAGTGGCAGATACGCAGTATTTT.

This clonotype turned up a few times. The V and J genes are TRBV4-3 and TRBJ1-4; D is uncertain. Trimming removed 3 bases at V and 8 bases at J, with 13 bases between. This CDR3 is 14 amino acids long. Per germline, CDR1 LGHNA and CDR2 YSLEER. This CDR3 reads CASSHRHQGEKLFF. Written as DNA, the CDR3 is TGCGCCAGCAGCCACCGCCATCAAGGGGAAAAACTGTTTTTT.

This clonotype was recorded a few times. This chain links TRBV20-1 with TRBJ2-4; D possibly matches TRBD1 or TRBD2 (6 bases each). Trimming took 5 bases from V and 7 from J, leaving 18 bases between them. Germline-derived CDR1 and CDR2 are DFQATT and SNEGSKA (reference sequence). The CDR3 runs 14 residues. For the CDR3, the DNA is TGCAGTGCTCTAACAACAGGGACTGGGAACATTCAGTACTTC. Translation: CSALTTGTGNIQYF.

V gene TRBV7-2 combines with J gene TRBJ2-5; D is undetermined. With 0 bases removed from V and 1 base from J, the gap between germline ends came to 9 bases. Germline V lookup: CDR1 SGHTA, CDR2 FQGNSA. The CDR3 covers 15 residues. CDR3 bases: TGTGCCAGCAGCTTAGCGCGGCAGTTCCAAGAGACCCAGTACTTC. Protein product: CASSLARQFQETQYF.

This clonotype was detected only a few times. This rearrangement joins TRBV7-9 to TRBJ1-3; 7 positions match TRBD1. CDR1 and CDR2 from the germline V gene are SEHNR and FQNEAQ (reference sequence). The CDR3 totals 16 residues. J gave up 4 bases and V 5 bases, and 11 bases lay outside the gene matches. DNA of the CDR3: TGTGCCAGCAGCCCTAGTGGTAGGGGGCCGGGAAACACCATATATTTT. This codes for CASSPSGRGPGNTIYF.

The chain uses TRBV6-5 and TRBJ1-1; 7 nucleotides match TRBD1. CDR3 size: 15 residues. Germline values: CDR1 MNHEY, CDR2 SVGAGI. Unmatched junction bases numbered 5, after V lost 0 bases and J lost 4 bases. Here the CDR3 reads CASSYSAGGFTEAFF. The CDR3 DNA reads as TGTGCCAGCAGTTACTCGGCAGGGGGTTTCACTGAAGCTTTCTTT.

In DNA form, the CDR3 reads TGTGCCAGCAGCCCATCTAGTGGGGGTAGAAGCGGCTACACCTTC. This sequence encodes CASSPSSGGRSGYTF. V gene TRBV7-9 combines with J gene TRBJ1-2; maybe TRBD1 (5 bases). Germline assignment: CDR1 SEHNR and CDR2 FQNEAQ (reference sequence). The CDR3 is 15 amino acids. V lost 5 bases, J lost 8 bases, and 21 bases lay in between.

In this sample, this clonotype turned up a few times. V is TRBV7-2 and J is TRBJ2-1; 11 positions agree with TRBD2. The V segment lost 3 bases and the J segment 6 bases; nucleotides outside the gene matches: 4. The CDR3 totals 15 residues. The V gene's germline CDR1 is SGHTA and CDR2 FQGNSA. This chain's CDR3 is CASSFSGRGGNEQFF. The CDR3 nucleotides are TGTGCCAGCAGCTTTAGCGGGAGGGGGGGCAATGAGCAGTTCTTC.

This clonotype has more than one count but fewer than ten. Here the CDR3 reads CASSKTGTYEQYF. The CDR3 DNA reads TGTGCCAGCAGCAAGACGGGAACCTACGAGCAGTACTTC. The chain couples TRBV7-8 to TRBJ2-7, with D perhaps matching TRBD2 (5 bases). This CDR3 is 13 amino acids long. V lost 5 bases, J lost 2 bases, and 10 bases lay in between. The germline CDR1 and CDR2 sequences are SGHVS and FQNEAQ.

The gene calls are TRBV10-3 and TRBJ2-3; D is possibly TRBD2 (6 bases). Looked up from germline, CDR1 is ENHRY and CDR2 is SYGVKD. The CDR3 is made up of 16 amino acids. V was shortened by 11 bases and J by 2 bases, with 23 bases between the two germline ends. The CDR3 loop is CACGGMAEKLTDTQYF. The DNA for the CDR3 is TGTGCCTGCGGAGGGATGGCGGAAAAACTCACAGATACGCAGTATTTT.

This rearrangement joins TRBV9 to TRBJ2-1, with 13 nucleotides matching TRBD2. V lost 3 bases to trimming and J lost 7 bases; unmatched junction nucleotides: 10. Germline lookup yields CDR1 SGDLS and CDR2 YYNGEE. CDR3 size: 17 residues. The CDR3, as DNA: TGTGCCAGCAGCGCCGGACTAGCGGGGGATCCGGGGAATGAGCAGTTCTTC. Its translation is CASSAGLAGDPGNEQFF.

This clonotype was detected only a few times. This chain uses TRBV6-2 or TRBV6-3 with TRBJ2-7; a possible D gene is TRBD2 (6 bases). Looked up from germline, CDR1 is MNHEY and CDR2 is SVGEGT. V was trimmed by 6 bases and J by 0 bases, leaving 12 bases between them. The CDR3 extends over 14 amino acids. CDR3 sequence reads: CASRGDFRSYEQYF. Here the CDR3 DNA reads TGTGCCAGCAGGGGGGACTTCCGCTCCTACGAGCAGTACTTC.

The chain recombines TRBV7-2 with TRBJ1-1; the D is unclear. V was shortened by 2 bases and J by 2 bases, with 12 bases between the two germline ends. CDR3 size: 15 residues. The germline V gene has CDR1 SGHTA and CDR2 FQGNSA. CDR3 in DNA: TGTGCCAGCAGCTTATCGGGCCTCAAAAACACTGAAGCTTTCTTT. Residues: CASSLSGLKNTEAFF.

The chain is built from TRBV7-2 and TRBJ1-2, with 9 bases matching TRBD1. CDR1 SGHTA and CDR2 FQGNSA come from the germline V gene. The CDR3 contains 15 residues. V trimming: 2 bases; J trimming: 6 bases; junction bases outside the gene matches: 7. The CDR3 protein is CASSLTGGVRDGYTF. In nucleotides, the CDR3 is TGTGCCAGCAGCTTAACAGGGGGCGTTCGGGATGGCTACACCTTC. Together with reference TRBV7-2 and TRBJ1-2, the CDR3 gives the full variable domain: GAGVSQSPSNKVTEKGKDVELRCDPISGHTALYWYRQSLGQGLEFLIYFQGNSAPDKSGLPSDRFSAERTGGSVSTLTIQRTQQEDSAVYLCASSLTGGVRDGYTFGSGTRLTVV.

J is TRBJ2-7 and V is TRBV7-2; D might be TRBD1 (5 bases). This CDR3 has 14 residues. V was clipped by 4 bases and J by 0 bases, with 10 bases between them. The germline V gene encodes CDR1 SGHTA and CDR2 FQGNSA. In DNA form, the CDR3 reads TGTGCCAGCAGCTCCCGCAGGGACTCCTACGAGCAGTACTTC. This sequence encodes CASSSRRDSYEQYF.

The J gene is TRBJ1-1, the V gene TRBV19; no clear D. This CDR3 region has 13 residues. The V and J ends lost 2 bases and 8 bases respectively, with 12 bases between them. Germline V gene lookup returns CDR1 LNHDA and CDR2 SQIVND (reference sequence). In nucleotides, the CDR3 is TGTGCCAGTAGTATAATGATTAGTGAAGAAGCTTTCTTT. Translating gives CASSIMISEEAFF.

This clonotype has just a few counts. The chain couples TRBV20-1 to TRBJ1-2; TRBD1 is a possible D gene (5 bases). V dropped 0 bases and J dropped 3 bases, with 8 bases sitting between them. CDR1 and CDR2 (germline): DFQATT, SNEGSKA (reference sequence). The CDR3 sequence is 13 residues long. The CDR3: CSARESGHYGYTF. CDR3 in DNA: TGCAGTGCTAGAGAATCAGGGCACTATGGCTACACCTTC.

This rearrangement joins TRBV5-4 to TRBJ2-7; tentatively, D is TRBD1 (6 bases). The CDR3 has 16 amino acids. Trimming took 0 bases from V and 0 from J, leaving 13 bases between them. The germline V gene has CDR1 SGHNT and CDR2 YYREEE (reference sequence). This CDR3 reads CASSLDDRSSSYEQYF. CDR3 nucleotide sequence: TGTGCCAGCAGCTTGGATGACAGGTCGAGCTCCTACGAGCAGTACTTC.

The sample holds one count of this clonotype. The chain has TRBV9 and TRBJ2-5; 8 bases align to TRBD1. The germline gives CDR1 SGDLS, CDR2 YYNGEE. The CDR3 totals 18 residues. Trimming removed 0 bases from V and 7 bases from J; junction bases left unmatched: 17. The CDR3 DNA is TGTGCCAGCAGCGTAGGTCCCCAATCCCGGACAGGGCCCGCGACCCAGTACTTC. It translates to CASSVGPQSRTGPATQYF.

With respect to this clonotype: The junction does not match germline at one end; this may be a read error. The rearrangement joins TRBV7-7 to TRBJ2-3; no firm D call. The CDR3 sequence is 13 residues long. Germline V gene data show CDR1 as SSHAT and CDR2 as FNYEAQ (reference sequence). The CDR3 region is CASSASGSDTQYF. CDR3 DNA sequence: TGTGCTAGCAGCGCGTCAGGTAGCGATACGCAGTATTTT.

This clonotype was picked up a small number of times. The rearrangement joins TRBV5-1 to TRBJ2-7; D may be TRBD1 or TRBD2 (6 bases each). CDR1 is SGHRS, CDR2 YFSETQ, per germline. The CDR3 runs to 13 residues. Trimming pared 2 bases from V and 6 bases from J, leaving 12 bases between. The CDR3 here is CASSFEGGPEQYF. As DNA, the CDR3 is TGCGCCAGCAGCTTCGAAGGGGGGCCCGAGCAGTACTTC.